This TCR beta chain appears in the sequencing data of a study of graft-versus-host responses after intestinal transplantation. Findings of the study overall: Early post-transplant HvG declines showed an association with peak circulating GvH clone levels. Where graft-donor T cell macrochimerism was present, patients had high graft-versus-host to host-versus-graft clonal ratios in allografts.

Germline V gene sequence: CDR1 ENHRY, CDR2 SYGVKD. CDR3 length: 17 residues. Here immunoSEQ multiplex PCR was the method, and the copy in TCRdb shows in-frame clones only, minus some. Counted here are 8,500 to 10,000 clones, approximately 86% occurring once; the ten biggest clones make up around 5%. On this clone: Its antigen remains unidentified.

The authors processed graft tissue to release intraepithelial and lamina propria lymphocytes. The starting material was ileum tissue, obtained roughly 110 weeks after intestinal transplantation. This TCR came from a human patient who received an intestinal transplant, so some T cells may come from the graft donor. The chain carries TRBV10-3 and TRBJ2-5; 8 nucleotides line up with TRBD1. The J call may not be correct, given that the DNA end is closer to TRBJ2-7. The CDR3 sequence is CAISHNPDRGFGYEQYF. In DNA, the CDR3 is TGTGCCATCAGCCACAACCCCGACAGGGGATTCGGCTACGAGCAGTACTTC.